Presented here are 3 T cell receptor beta chains from one specimen sequenced in a study of cytomegalovirus exposure and HLA in healthy donors listed by TCRdb under 2017. Library preparation was by the immunoSEQ multiplex PCR assay. The multiplex PCR relied on a mix of 60 forward primers for TCR Vbeta segments and 13 reverse primers for TCR Jbeta segments. TCRdb took this table from immuneACCESS and kept in-frame rearrangements with V and J called. Such tables lack part of the clones; where checked against another copy, unresolved V genes explain under half of the gap, and the rest is unexplained. The sample contains around 110,000 clones, 65% to 80% of them found a single time. Jointly, the top ten make up 2.5% to 3% of the sample. The sample was PBMCs. These receptors were taken from a male donor in good health and CMV-seropositive.

This sequence joins TRBV21-1 and TRBJ1-2. TRBV21-1 is described as a pseudogene. CDR3 size: 16 residues. The CDR3, as DNA: TGTGCCAGCAGCAAATCGGCCGAGGAGGCTAACTATGGCTACACCTTC. This gives the protein CASSKSAEEANYGYTF.

V usage is TRBV5-6 and J usage is TRBJ2-3; D is perhaps TRBD2 (6 bases). The CDR3 spans 16 residues. With 2 bases removed from V and 0 bases from J, the gap between germline ends came to 13 bases. The germline gives CDR1 SGHDT, CDR2 YYEEEE. The CDR3 DNA reads as TGTGCCAGCAGCTTCTGGTATGGGACTAGCACAGATACGCAGTATTTT. It specifies CASSFWYGTSTDTQYF.

The gene calls are TRBV7-3 and TRBJ2-3; 11 bases match TRBD1. This CDR3 has 17 amino acids. Germline V gene lookup returns CDR1 SGHTA and CDR2 FQGTGA. Germline trimming cut 6 bases from V and 4 bases from J; bases unmatched to any gene: 12. CDR3 amino acids: CASSPRTGGAVADTQYF. CDR3 coding DNA: TGTGCCAGCAGTCCACGGACAGGGGGCGCCGTCGCAGATACGCAGTATTTT.